The clone carrying this T cell receptor beta chain was seen a handful of times. Its matching antigen is unknown. TCRdb passed the 5' RACE reads through MiXCR, listing each CDR3 protein once. The table includes fewer than 700,000 distinct CDR3 sequences, less than 25% detected once. The data were taken from a study of T-cell memory formation after mild COVID-19. In the study overall: TCR clustering was largely donor specific.

General study results and limits: Whether second-wave clones peaking at day 37 were SARS-CoV-2 specific went unconfirmed. Day 15 to 85 contractors were CD4/CD8 balanced; later expanders leaned CD4+. Pre-infection memory held some responding clones, suggesting pre-existing cross-reactive T cells responded.

CDR3 length equals 16 residues. Losses at the gene ends were 0 bases for V and 1 base for J; bases not matched to a gene: 1. The sample taken for sequencing was PBMCs or a T cell subset sorted from them (not recorded which). The sequence was obtained from an adult woman who had mild COVID-19 (a few samples of this study predate the infection). Cell type and time point are not known. The chain is built from TRBV12-3 or TRBV12-4 and TRBJ2-3; 10 bases fit TRBD2. Here the CDR3 reads CASSLAAGGGTDTQYF. DNA for the CDR3: TGTGCCAGCAGTTTAGCAGCGGGGGGGGGCACAGATACGCAGTATTTT.